This T cell receptor (beta chain) came from a study of T cell repertoires in cytomegalovirus infection. Trimming removed 4 bases from V and 0 bases from J, with 12 bases in between. This CDR3 spans 15 amino acids. In germline, CDR1 is SGHTA, CDR2 FQGNSA. Each CDR3 protein gets one entry after TCRdb re-called the reads with MiXCR. The sample consists of 100,000 to 150,000 distinct CDR3 sequences, roughly 32% of them appearing once. Ten or more counts support this clonotype. The antigen remains unidentified. The chain joins TRBV7-2 to TRBJ1-1; the D is unclear. The sample was CD8+ T cells from cultured PBMCs, taken from culture after CMV antigen stimulation. The source is a human donor in good health (CMV status not recorded). Some clones in this sample may be carry-over from other donors' samples. CDR3 coding DNA: TGTGCCAGCAGCTGGGGTGGATTACTGAACACTGAAGCTTTCTTT. Its translation is CASSWGGLLNTEAFF.